A selection of T cell receptor beta chains follows, all from one sample in a study of T cells in Graves' hyperthyroidism and ophthalmopathy. From the multiplex PCR reads, TCRdb called clonotypes with MiXCR, one entry per CDR3 protein. Among 470,000 or so distinct CDR3 sequences, under 25% were seen once, and the ten largest hold about 26%. Sequenced input: blood. These receptors originate from a man aged 18 to 30 with Graves' hyperthyroidism. CDR3s include the opening cysteine and the closing phenylalanine or tryptophan. A D gene is named only where the DNA matches it firmly. Only part of the rows carry a size: once, few, many, or a class if the clone is expanded.

>TRBJ2-7|many|TRBV30|NA
TGTGCCTGGAGTCCCCTGGGACCCTCCTACGAGCAGTACTTC
CAWSPLGPSYEQYF
>TRBJ2-7|many|TRBV12-3/TRBV12-4|TRBD1
TGTGCCAGCAGTGGGGGACAGCCCTACGAGCAGTACTTC
CASSGGQPYEQYF
>TRBJ1-5|NA|TRBV10-3|TRBD1
TGTGCCACCATACGGACAGGGGGGAACAATCAGCCCCAGCATTTT
CATIRTGGNNQPQHF
>TRBJ1-3|NA|TRBV28|NA
TGTGCCAGCATGGTTAAAATGGAAAACACCATATATTTT
CASMVKMENTIYF
>TRBJ1-1|many|TRBV24-1|NA
TGTGCCACCAGTGATTCGCCGACAGGTGAGGCTTTCTTT
CATSDSPTGEAFF
>TRBJ2-2|many|TRBV9|NA
TGTGCCAGCAGCGTAGGTGGATCGAACACCGGGGAGCTGTTTTTT
CASSVGGSNTGELFF
>TRBJ2-5|many|TRBV12-3/TRBV12-4|TRBD1
TGTGCCAGCAGAGGGACAGGGTTCCAAGAGACCCAGTACTTC
CASRGTGFQETQYF
>TRBJ2-5|many|TRBV5-4|NA
TGTGCCAGCAGCTTGGGAGGCGCGGCGTTTGGGGAGACCCAGTACTTC
CASSLGGAAFGETQYF
>TRBJ2-5|NA|TRBV20-1|TRBD1
TGCAGTGCTAGATCGATCCTCCGGGACAGGGGGCCCCAAGAGACCCAGTACTTC
CSARSILRDRGPQETQYF
>TRBJ1-2|once|TRBV25-1|TRBD1
TGTGCCAGCAGTGATCCCGGGACAGAAGAGTATGGCTACACCTTC
CASSDPGTEEYGYTF
>TRBJ1-1|many|TRBV6-4|NA
TGTGCCAGCAGTCCTAGGGGAAAGGACATTCAGGACACTGAAGCTTTCTTT
CASSPRGKDIQDTEAFF
>TRBJ2-5|many|TRBV12-3/TRBV12-4|TRBD2
TGTGCCCTAGGGCGGGGGAAAGAGACCCAGTACTTC
CALGRGKETQYF
>TRBJ1-2|NA|TRBV28|NA
TGTGCCAGCAGCCTCAATTGGGACAAACTACTCTATGGCTACACCTTC
CASSLNWDKLLYGYTF
>TRBJ1-2|few|TRBV20-1|TRBD1
TGCAGTGCTAGAGAAAGACAGGGGGTGGGCGGCTACACCTTC
CSARERQGVGGYTF
>TRBJ1-5|few|TRBV6-1|NA
TGTGCCAGCAGACGATTCGATAGCAATCAGCCCCAGCATTTT
CASRRFDSNQPQHF
>TRBJ1-5|few|TRBV28|NA
TGTGCCAGCAGTCCCCAAGGGATCAGCGGCAATCAGCCCCAGCATTTT
CASSPQGISGNQPQHF
>TRBJ2-3|once|TRBV6-4|NA
TGTGCCAGCAGTGACTCCTATACGCAGTATTTT
CASSDSYTQYF
>TRBJ1-2|many|TRBV30|TRBD1
TGTGCCTGGGACTTGGGACAGGGGGTTGGCTACACCTTC
CAWDLGQGVGYTF
>TRBJ1-1|many|TRBV6-5|NA
TGTGCCAGCAGTTACTCGGACAAGGCTGAAGCTTTCTTT
CASSYSDKAEAFF
>TRBJ2-7|NA|TRBV4-1|NA
TGCGCCAGCAGCCAAGAACTTCACCTCGGGAGCTACGAGCAGTACTTC
CASSQELHLGSYEQYF
>TRBJ1-2|few|TRBV19|NA
TGTGCCAGTAGTATTCGCAGCTATGGCTGCACCTTC
CASSIRSYGCTF
>TRBJ1-2|few|TRBV4-1|TRBD1
TGCGCCAGCAGTCCTACAGGGGAAGGATTCTATGGCTACACCTTC
CASSPTGEGFYGYTF
>TRBJ2-5|NA|TRBV14|NA
TGTGCCAGCAGCCAACTTGGGCAAGAGACCCAGTACTTC
CASSQLGQETQYF
>TRBJ1-1|many|TRBV24-1|NA
TGTGCCACTAGTGATTCCAGGGTAGGGGGCACTGAAGCTTTCTTT
CATSDSRVGGTEAFF
>TRBJ1-2|few|TRBV24-1|NA
TGTGCCACCAGAGGTCAACCCGACTATGGCTACACCTTC
CATRGQPDYGYTF
>TRBJ2-7|many|TRBV15|TRBD2
TGTGCCACCAGTCTAGCGGGGCGTTACGAGCAGTACTTC
CATSLAGRYEQYF
>TRBJ1-1|many|TRBV20-1|NA
TGCAGTGCTAGTCCCCGGAACACTGAAGCTTTCTTT
CSASPRNTEAFF
>TRBJ2-2|many|TRBV2|NA
TGTGCCAGCAGCGGGGGACCGGGCGGGGAGCTGTTTTTT
CASSGGPGGELFF
>TRBJ1-5|NA|TRBV18|NA
TGTGCCAGCTCACCACTCGAGGGTCAGCCCCAGCATTTT
CASSPLEGQPQHF
>TRBJ2-7|few|TRBV11-1|NA
TGTGCCAGCAGCTTGACCAGGGGAGACTACGAGCAGTACTTC
CASSLTRGDYEQYF